These 15 T cell receptor beta chains were all obtained from the same sample, sequenced in a study of a mutant IDH1 vaccine in newly diagnosed glioma. Assay used: immunoSEQ multiplex PCR; TCRdb lists only in-frame clones, some missing. The repertoire holds some 68,000 clones, with 75% to 85% as singletons. This sample's time point: baseline, week 1 (first vaccination visit). The treatment is: pre-vaccination baseline after standard-of-care therapy. The sample here was PBMCs, taken from a glioma patient treated with radiotherapy, temozolomide or both. The origin of the receptors is a man aged 45-60 years with glioma.

The V call is TRBV4-1, the J call TRBJ1-1; D is ambiguous. The germline gives CDR1 MGHRA, CDR2 YSYEKL. The CDR3 is 15 residues long. V lost 3 bases and J lost 0, with 11 bases in between. Here the CDR3 reads CASSHLPDLNTEAFF. CDR3 DNA: TGCGCCAGCAGCCATTTACCGGACCTGAACACTGAAGCTTTCTTT.

This clone was counted a few times. This sequence joins TRBV7-2 and TRBJ2-7, with 7 bases matching TRBD2. This CDR3 has 14 amino acids. After removal of 4 bases from V and 3 bases from J, the junction contained 6 bases not matched to a gene. Per germline, CDR1 SGHTA and CDR2 FQGNSA. CDR3 in DNA: TGTGCCAGCAGCTCGAGCGGGGTTCGCTACGAGCAGTACTTC. The encoded protein is CASSSSGVRYEQYF. Using reference TRBV7-2 and TRBJ2-7 for the parts outside the CDR3, the full variable domain is GAGVSQSPSNKVTEKGKDVELRCDPISGHTALYWYRQSLGQGLEFLIYFQGNSAPDKSGLPSDRFSAERTGGSVSTLTIQRTQQEDSAVYLCASSSSGVRYEQYFGPGTRLTVT.

The gene calls are TRBV6-5 and TRBJ1-1; tentative D call: TRBD1 (5 bases). Germline values: CDR1 MNHEY, CDR2 SVGAGI. CDR3 size: 14 residues. V lost 6 bases, J lost 5 bases, and 16 bases lay in between. The CDR3 sequence is CASRPPGARTEAFF. The CDR3 DNA sequence: TGTGCCAGCAGACCTCCCGGGGCGCGTACTGAAGCTTTCTTT.

The CDR3 region is CASSRGGSRGDTIYF. The CDR3 region has the DNA TGTGCCAGCAGCAGGGGAGGGAGTCGGGGAGACACCATATATTTT. The chain carries TRBV7-2 and TRBJ1-3; D may be TRBD1 (5 bases). Per germline, CDR1 SGHTA and CDR2 FQGNSA. Trimming removed 5 bases from V and 8 bases from J, with 19 bases in between. This CDR3 has 15 residues.

This rearrangement joins TRBV9 to TRBJ1-3; D uncertain. From germline, CDR1 is SGDLS and CDR2 YYNGEE. The CDR3 is 15 residues long. The V end lost 0 bases, the J end lost 3 bases, and 10 bases lay between the germline ends. CDR3 sequence reads: CASSVGGQLGNTIYF. In nucleotides, the CDR3 is TGTGCCAGCAGCGTAGGCGGGCAGCTTGGAAACACCATATATTTT.

V gene TRBV10-3 combines with J gene TRBJ1-4; D gene ambiguous. The germline V gene encodes CDR1 ENHRY and CDR2 SYGVKD. With 2 bases removed from V and 2 bases from J, the gap between germline ends came to 15 bases. There are 17 residues in the CDR3. Here the CDR3 reads CAISELGGSATNEKLFF. Here the CDR3 DNA reads TGTGCCATCAGTGAGCTGGGAGGGTCGGCGACTAATGAAAAACTGTTTTTT.

This chain connects TRBV4-1 to TRBJ2-7; D unclear. The V gene lost 4 bases and the J gene lost 3 bases, with 10 bases spanning the gap. There are 13 residues in the CDR3. Per the germline V gene, CDR1 is MGHRA and CDR2 is YSYEKL. The CDR3 DNA sequence: TGCGCCAGCAGCCTAGAAGTGAGCTACGAGCAGTACTTC. Amino acid sequence: CASSLEVSYEQYF.

The chain uses TRBV30 and TRBJ2-3; D unclear. The V end was cut by 3 bases, the J end by 2 bases, with 9 bases between. The CDR3 consists of 13 residues. Germline loops: CDR1 GTSNPN, CDR2 SVGIG (reference sequence). CDR3 sequence (DNA): TGTGCCTGGAGAGAGGTAAACACAGATACGCAGTATTTT. As protein: CAWREVNTDTQYF.

The CDR3 coding sequence is TGTGCCAGCAGCCCCCGGGGAGGGGGCTCCTACGAGCAGTACTTC. Translating it yields CASSPRGGGSYEQYF. This chain joins TRBV11-1 and TRBJ2-7; weak D call: TRBD2 (7 bases). V dropped 5 bases and J dropped 0 bases, with 14 bases sitting between them. Germline values: CDR1 SGHAT, CDR2 FQDESV (reference sequence). CDR3 size: 15 residues.

This clone was recorded once. V and J are TRBV10-2 and TRBJ1-3; no reliable D call. CDR3 length equals 13 residues. In germline, CDR1 is WSHSY, CDR2 SAAADI. Trimming left V 10 bases short and J 4 bases short, with 14 bases between. CDR3: CATRVGYGNTIYF. The CDR3 DNA follows: TGCGCCACCCGGGTGGGTTACGGAAACACCATATATTTT.

The chain uses TRBV6-5 and TRBJ2-7; D is perhaps TRBD1 (6 bases). The CDR3 length is 12 residues. Germline V gene sequence: CDR1 MNHEY, CDR2 SVGAGI. Trimming stripped 11 bases from V and 3 bases from J, with 14 bases between. The CDR3 DNA reads TGTGCCTATGAGGGGGTGCGCTACGAGCAGTACTTC. It encodes CAYEGVRYEQYF.

CDR3: CASSPRTGPGAYEQYF. Written as DNA, the CDR3 is TGTGCCAGCTCACCACGGACAGGGCCCGGGGCTTACGAGCAGTACTTC. The chain joins TRBV18 to TRBJ2-7; 8 bases fit TRBD1. The germline V gene has CDR1 KGHSH and CDR2 LQKENI. CDR3 length: 16 amino acids. The junction had 9 bases not matched to a gene; V was cut back by 1 base and J by 4 bases.

The chain employs TRBV6-6 and TRBJ2-2; TRBD2 aligns across 8 bases. CDR1 and CDR2 from the germline V gene are MNHNY and SVGAGI (reference sequence). This CDR3 is built from 13 residues. V lost 10 bases, J lost 7 bases, and 8 bases stayed unmatched. In DNA form, the CDR3 reads TGTGCCACCCGGGGGGGGGCGGACGGGGAGCTGTTTTTT. This codes for CATRGGADGELFF.

The chain uses TRBV7-2 and TRBJ1-5, with 10 nucleotides matching TRBD1. Germline V lookup: CDR1 SGHTA, CDR2 FQGNSA. V shed 5 bases, J shed 6 bases, and the junction held 4 bases outside the gene matches. The CDR3 consists of 14 residues. CDR3 sequence reads: CASSLDRGIQPQHF. The CDR3, as DNA: TGTGCCAGCAGCCTGGACAGGGGGATTCAGCCCCAGCATTTT.

The chain recombines TRBV28 with TRBJ2-1; D may match TRBD1 or TRBD2 (5 bases each). The V gene lost 5 bases and the J gene lost 8 bases, with 19 bases spanning the gap. The CDR3 consists of 15 residues. Germline V gene data show CDR1 as MDHEN and CDR2 as SYDVKM. The CDR3 here is CASSRPGTLGDEQFF. The CDR3 nucleotides are TGTGCCAGCAGTCGGCCCGGGACGCTGGGCGATGAGCAGTTCTTC.